Presented here are 3 T cell receptor beta chains from one specimen sequenced in a study of blood T cell repertoires in COVID-19. The assay was immunoSEQ multiplex PCR, and TCRdb's table has in-frame clones only and misses some. The top ten hold around 8.9% of the sample, which has about 250,000 clones, approximately 80% seen once. Input material: peripheral blood. The origin of the receptors is an older man with acute or convalescent COVID-19.

V is TRBV18 and J is TRBJ1-2; 9 bases fit TRBD1. V was pared by 5 bases and J by 4 bases, with 11 bases of the junction left unmatched. The germline gives CDR1 KGHSH, CDR2 LQKENI. The CDR3 runs 16 residues. CDR3 DNA: TGTGCCAGCTCAGTATCTCGGGACAGGGTCGGCTATGGCTACACCTTC. Amino acids: CASSVSRDRVGYGYTF. Together with reference TRBV18 and TRBJ1-2, the CDR3 gives the full variable domain: NAGVMQNPRHLVRRRGQEARLRCSPMKGHSHVYWYRQLPEEGLKFMVYLQKENIIDESGMPKERFSAEFPKEGPSILRIQQVVRGDSAAYFCASSVSRDRVGYGYTFGSGTRLTVV.

Of note for this clone: Compared with germline, one end of the junction differs, possibly owing to a read error. The V gene is TRBV11-2, the J gene TRBJ2-3; the match to TRBD1 covers 7 bases. Germline V lookup: CDR1 SGHAT, CDR2 FQNNGV. CDR3 size: 11 residues. CDR3 loop: CASSLGRGRDF. CDR3 DNA sequence: TGTGCCAGCAGCTTAGGAAGGGGGCGCGACTTT.

The chain has TRBV7-9 and TRBJ1-1; 7 bases match TRBD1. Germline V gene data show CDR1 as SEHNR and CDR2 as FQNEAQ (reference sequence). This CDR3 is built from 15 residues. J gave up 10 bases and V 1 base, and 12 bases lay outside the gene matches. Written as DNA, the CDR3 is TGTGCCAGCAGCTTAGATGGGGGACAGAAGGCGGGAGCTTTCTTT. This translates into CASSLDGGQKAGAFF.